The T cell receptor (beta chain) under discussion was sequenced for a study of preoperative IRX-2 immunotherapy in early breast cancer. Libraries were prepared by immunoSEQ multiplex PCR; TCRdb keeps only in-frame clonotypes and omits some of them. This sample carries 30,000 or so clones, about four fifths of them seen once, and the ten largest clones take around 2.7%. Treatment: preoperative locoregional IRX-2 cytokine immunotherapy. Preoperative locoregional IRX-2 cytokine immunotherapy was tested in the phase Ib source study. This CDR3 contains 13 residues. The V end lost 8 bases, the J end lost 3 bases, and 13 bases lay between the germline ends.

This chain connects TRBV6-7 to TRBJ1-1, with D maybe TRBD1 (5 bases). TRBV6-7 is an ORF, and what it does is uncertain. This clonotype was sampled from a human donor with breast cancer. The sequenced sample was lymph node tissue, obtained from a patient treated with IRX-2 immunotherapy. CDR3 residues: CASPGEGHTEAFF. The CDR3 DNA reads TGTGCCAGCCCCGGAGAGGGACACACTGAAGCTTTCTTT.